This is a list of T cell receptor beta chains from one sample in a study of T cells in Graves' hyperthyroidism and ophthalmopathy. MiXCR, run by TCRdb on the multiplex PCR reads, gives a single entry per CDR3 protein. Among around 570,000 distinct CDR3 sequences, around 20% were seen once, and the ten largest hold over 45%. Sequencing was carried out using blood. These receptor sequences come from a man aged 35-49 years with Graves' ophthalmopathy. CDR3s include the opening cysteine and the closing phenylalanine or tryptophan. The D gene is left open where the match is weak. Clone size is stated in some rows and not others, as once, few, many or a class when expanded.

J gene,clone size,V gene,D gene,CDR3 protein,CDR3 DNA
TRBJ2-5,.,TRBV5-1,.,CASSLNGRGQETQYF,TGCGCCAGCAGCTTGAATGGCAGGGGCCAAGAGACCCAGTACTTC
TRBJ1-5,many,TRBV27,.,CASNPGRGGWSNQPQHF,TGTGCCAGCAACCCAGGACGGGGAGGATGGAGCAATCAGCCCCAGCATTTT
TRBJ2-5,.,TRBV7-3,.,CASSPRGPGTQETQYF,TGTGCCAGCAGTCCCCGTGGGCCGGGGACTCAAGAGACCCAGTACTTC
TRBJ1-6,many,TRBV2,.,CASTLANYNSPLHF,TGTGCCAGCACCTTAGCGAACTATAATTCACCCCTCCACTTT
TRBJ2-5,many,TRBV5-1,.,CASSSLTTQETQYF,TGCGCCAGCAGCTCCTTGACAACCCAAGAGACCCAGTACTTC
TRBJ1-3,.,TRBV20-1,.,CSARPRGGSGNTIYF,TGCAGTGCTAGACCCCGGGGGGGCTCTGGAAACACCATATATTTT
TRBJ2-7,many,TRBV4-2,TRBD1,CASSQEWRQGYEQYF,TGTGCCAGCAGCCAAGAATGGAGACAGGGCTACGAGCAGTACTTC
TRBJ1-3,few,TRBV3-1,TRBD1,CASSQTTGPGNTIYF,TGTGCCAGCAGCCAGACGACAGGGCCTGGAAACACCATATATTTT
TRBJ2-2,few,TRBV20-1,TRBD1,CSARDRGGNTGELFF,TGCAGTGCTAGAGATAGAGGGGGCAACACCGGGGAGCTGTTTTTT
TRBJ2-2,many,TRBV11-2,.,CASSLVLQQASYTGELFF,TGTGCCAGCAGCTTAGTATTACAGCAGGCTAGTTACACCGGGGAGCTGTTTTTT
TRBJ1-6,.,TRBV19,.,CASSTASYSPLHF,TGTGCCAGTAGTACCGCGTCTTATTCACCCCTCCACTTT
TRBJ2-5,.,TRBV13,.,CASSLGRGVGEETQYF,TGTGCCAGCAGCTTAGGTCGGGGCGTTGGGGAAGAGACCCAGTACTTC
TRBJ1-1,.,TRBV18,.,CASSTSGAAEAFF,TGTGCCAGCTCAACCTCAGGGGCAGCTGAAGCTTTCTTT
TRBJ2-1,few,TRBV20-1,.,CSARELYTPVAYNEQFF,TGCAGTGCTAGAGAATTGTACACACCAGTGGCCTACAATGAGCAGTTCTTC
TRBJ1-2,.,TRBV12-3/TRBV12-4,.,CASSTTQANYGYTF,TGTGCCAGCAGCACGACCCAAGCCAATTATGGCTACACCTTC
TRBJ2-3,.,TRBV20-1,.,CSALEVSTDTQYF,TGCAGTGCCCTCGAGGTTAGCACAGATACGCAGTATTTT
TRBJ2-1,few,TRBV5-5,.,CASSSTWSSYNEQFF,TGTGCCAGCAGCAGTACTTGGAGCTCCTACAATGAGCAGTTCTTC
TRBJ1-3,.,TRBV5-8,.,CASSQTPSGNTIYF,TGTGCCAGCAGCCAGACCCCTTCTGGAAACACCATATATTTT
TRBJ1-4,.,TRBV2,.,CASSPSEGYRDYEKLFF,TGTGCCAGCAGCCCAAGCGAGGGGTACAGGGATTATGAAAAACTGTTTTTT
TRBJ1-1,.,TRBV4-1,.,CASSLERANTEAFF,TGCGCCAGCAGCCTTGAAAGGGCGAACACTGAAGCTTTCTTT
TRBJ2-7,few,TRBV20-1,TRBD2,CSARDIRTSGRTYEQYF,TGCAGTGCTAGAGATATCCGGACTAGCGGGAGGACCTACGAGCAGTACTTC
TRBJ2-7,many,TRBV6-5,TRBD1,CASSNQGQGTYEQYF,TGTGCCAGCAGTAACCAAGGACAGGGAACCTACGAGCAGTACTTC
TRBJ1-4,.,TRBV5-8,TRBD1,CASSSWDRQEEKLFF,TGTGCCAGCAGCTCCTGGGACAGGCAGGAGGAGAAACTGTTTTTT
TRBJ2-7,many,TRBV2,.,CASKRGTSSYEQYF,TGTGCCAGCAAGAGGGGTACGAGCTCCTACGAGCAGTACTTC
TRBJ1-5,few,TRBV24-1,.,CATRGGESNQPQHF,TGTGCCACCAGGGGGGGGGAGAGCAATCAGCCCCAGCATTTT
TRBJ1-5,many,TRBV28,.,CASRVGGQPQHF,TGTGCCAGCAGGGTCGGAGGTCAGCCCCAGCATTTT
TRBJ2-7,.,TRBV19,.,CASKGKGGSYEQYF,TGTGCCAGTAAGGGGAAGGGCGGCTCCTACGAGCAGTACTTC
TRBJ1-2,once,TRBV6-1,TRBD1,CASSEVGQGGRGYTF,TGTGCCAGCAGTGAAGTGGGACAGGGCGGGCGTGGCTACACCTTC
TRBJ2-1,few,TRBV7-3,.,CASSLSHSGNEQFF,TGTGCCAGCAGCTTATCCCATAGTGGTAATGAGCAGTTCTTC
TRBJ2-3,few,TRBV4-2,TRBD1,CASSQGGTGGTDTQYF,TGTGCCAGCAGCCAAGGGGGGACAGGGGGCACAGATACGCAGTATTTT
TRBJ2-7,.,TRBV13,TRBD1,CASSPPGAGTGDSTTYEQYF,TGTGCCAGCAGCCCACCGGGTGCCGGGACAGGAGACTCTACGACCTACGAGCAGTACTTC
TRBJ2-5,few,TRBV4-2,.,CASSPLLGDGRQETQYF,TGTGCCAGCAGCCCTCTATTAGGGGATGGTCGCCAAGAGACCCAGTACTTC
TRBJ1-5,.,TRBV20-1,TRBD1,CSARRRTGGVPQHF,TGCAGTGCTAGACGCCGGACAGGGGGCGTACCCCAGCATTTT
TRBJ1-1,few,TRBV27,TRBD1,CASSLYPGGGEAFF,TGTGCCAGCAGTTTATATCCAGGGGGCGGTGAAGCTTTCTTT
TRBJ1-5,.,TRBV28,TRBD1,CASSLATGDQPQHF,TGTGCCAGCAGTTTGGCGACAGGGGATCAGCCCCAGCATTTT
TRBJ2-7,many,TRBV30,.,CAWSVRNAGGREQYF,TGTGCCTGGAGTGTTAGGAACGCCGGAGGTCGCGAGCAGTACTTC
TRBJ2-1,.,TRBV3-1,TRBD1,CASSQVGCGTGDNEQFF,TGTGCCAGCAGCCAAGTTGGGTGCGGGACAGGGGACAATGAGCAGTTCTTC
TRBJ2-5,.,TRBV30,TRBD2,CAWSVGTSGPPTTQYF,TGTGCCTGGAGTGTTGGGACTAGCGGTCCCCCTACAACCCAGTACTTC
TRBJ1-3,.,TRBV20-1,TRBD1,CSARAGGQALGNTIYF,TGCAGTGCTAGAGCGGGGGGACAGGCCTTAGGAAACACCATATATTTT
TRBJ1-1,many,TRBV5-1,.,CASSSQPNTEAFF,TGCGCCAGCAGCTCACAGCCGAACACTGAAGCTTTCTTT
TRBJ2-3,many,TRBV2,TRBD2,CASRGLAGDTQYF,TGTGCCAGCAGGGGACTAGCAGGAGATACGCAGTATTTT
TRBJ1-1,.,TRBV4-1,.,CASSPKLQDFMNTEAFF,TGCGCCAGCAGTCCTAAATTACAGGATTTCATGAACACTGAAGCTTTCTTT
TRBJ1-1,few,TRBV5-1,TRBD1,CASSLAGTGEAEAFF,TGCGCCAGCAGCCTCGCTGGGACAGGGGAAGCTGAAGCTTTCTTT
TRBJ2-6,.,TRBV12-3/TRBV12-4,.,CASSREGSGANVLTF,TGTGCCAGCAGTCGCGAAGGGTCTGGGGCCAACGTCCTGACTTTC
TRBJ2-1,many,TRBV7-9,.,CASSLWLDNEQFF,TGTGCCAGCAGCTTATGGTTGGATAATGAGCAGTTCTTC
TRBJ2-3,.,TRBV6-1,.,CASMWMGTDTQYF,TGTGCCAGCATGTGGATGGGAACAGATACGCAGTATTTT
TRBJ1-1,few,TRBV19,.,CASLEQGGGTEAFF,TGTGCCAGTCTCGAACAGGGAGGGGGCACTGAAGCTTTCTTT
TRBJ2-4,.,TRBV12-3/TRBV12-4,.,CASSATAKNIQYF,TGTGCCAGCAGCGCGACAGCCAAAAACATTCAGTACTTC
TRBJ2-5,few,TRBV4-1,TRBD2,CASSQDGLAGYETQYF,TGCGCCAGCAGCCAAGATGGGCTAGCGGGGTATGAGACCCAGTACTTC
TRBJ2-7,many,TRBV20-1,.,CSATDPGRRDEQYF,TGCAGTGCTACCGACCCCGGGAGACGCGACGAGCAGTACTTC
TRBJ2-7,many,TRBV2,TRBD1,CASRGQEEQYF,TGTGCCAGCAGGGGACAGGAAGAGCAGTACTTC
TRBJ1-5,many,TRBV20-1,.,CSAGRGVSNQPQHF,TGCAGTGCGGGAAGGGGGGTTAGCAATCAGCCCCAGCATTTT
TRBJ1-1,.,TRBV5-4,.,CASSLEGRNTEAFF,TGTGCCAGCAGCTTGGAGGGGAGGAACACTGAAGCTTTCTTT
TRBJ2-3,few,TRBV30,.,CAWGQARGVGPDTQYF,TGTGCCTGGGGGCAGGCCAGGGGAGTGGGCCCAGATACGCAGTATTTT
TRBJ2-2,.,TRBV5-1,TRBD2,CASSLGLAETGELFF,TGCGCCAGCAGCCTCGGACTAGCGGAGACCGGGGAGCTGTTTTTT
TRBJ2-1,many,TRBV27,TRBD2,CASSPGLAGGTYNEQFF,TGTGCCAGCAGTCCAGGACTAGCGGGAGGAACTTACAATGAGCAGTTCTTC
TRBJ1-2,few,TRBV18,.,CASSPDGSYGYTF,TGTGCCAGCTCACCCGACGGCAGCTATGGCTACACCTTC
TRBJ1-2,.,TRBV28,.,CAGSPTLEGEGNYGYTF,TGTGCCGGCAGTCCTACCTTAGAGGGAGAGGGCAACTATGGCTACACCTTC